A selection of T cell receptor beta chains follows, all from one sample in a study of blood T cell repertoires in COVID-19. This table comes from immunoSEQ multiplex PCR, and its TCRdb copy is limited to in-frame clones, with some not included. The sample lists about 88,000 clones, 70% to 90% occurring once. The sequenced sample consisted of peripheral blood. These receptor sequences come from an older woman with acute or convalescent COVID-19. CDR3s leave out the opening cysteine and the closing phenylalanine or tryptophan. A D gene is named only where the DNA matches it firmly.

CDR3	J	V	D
SASGTAGTSGTHY	TRBJ2-5	TRBV20-1	TRBD2
ASSRGLGLGETQY	TRBJ2-5	TRBV7-2	.
ASSSGQGSNTEAF	TRBJ1-1	TRBV5-1	TRBD1
ASSLAVLTGPWLQPQH	TRBJ1-5	TRBV7-8	.
ASSLESLAGGPQTQY	TRBJ2-5	TRBV11-3	TRBD2
ASSLGLAATDTQY	TRBJ2-3	TRBV7-2	TRBD2
ASSQGGYTEAF	TRBJ1-1	TRBV6-6	TRBD1
ASSVARLAGVIWNTGELF	TRBJ2-2	TRBV9	TRBD2
ASSQEGQGLGELF	TRBJ2-2	TRBV3-1/TRBV3-2	TRBD1
SASDRGPTDTQY	TRBJ2-3	TRBV20-1	TRBD1
ASSLRGNQPQH	TRBJ1-5	TRBV19	.
ASSRDTTYSGNTIY	TRBJ1-3	TRBV5-1	.
ASSLDRDYGYT	TRBJ1-2	TRBV27	TRBD1
ASTSPYSNQPQH	TRBJ1-5	TRBV19	.
ASSLVQGGYNEQF	TRBJ2-1	TRBV5-1	.
ASSEWRTDTQY	TRBJ2-3	TRBV10-1	.
ASSLKRTAGEKLF	TRBJ1-4	TRBV5-6	.
ASSVVDDSPLH	TRBJ1-6	TRBV9	.
ASSPPGDLLTDTQY	TRBJ2-3	TRBV9	.
ASSRGLDGNTIY	TRBJ1-3	TRBV10-2	TRBD1
ASSQVEASSTTNEKLF	TRBJ1-4	TRBV4-1	.
ASAPKEAGGPGELF	TRBJ2-2	TRBV11-2	TRBD2
ATSVASNYGYT	TRBJ1-2	TRBV24-1	.
ASSQDDGQGRKLF	TRBJ1-4	TRBV4-1	TRBD1
ASSTGTSGRGGHDEQF	TRBJ2-1	TRBV18	TRBD2
AWEPGQGYTGELF	TRBJ2-2	TRBV30	TRBD1
ASSQLRQGGDGYT	TRBJ1-2	TRBV3-1/TRBV3-2	TRBD1
ASTTGLEGTQY	TRBJ2-5	TRBV2	TRBD2
ASSPPETGGFYNEQF	TRBJ2-1	TRBV18	.
AWSLGAGNEKLF	TRBJ1-4	TRBV30	.
ASSLGQDLYGYT	TRBJ1-2	TRBV7-9	TRBD1
ASSQGVIPGPHRAGGYT	TRBJ1-2	TRBV4-1	.
ASSAGYEQF	TRBJ2-1	TRBV6-5	.
ASSFTSGAINTGELF	TRBJ2-2	TRBV19	TRBD2
ASSESGTGATEAF	TRBJ1-1	TRBV10-2	TRBD1
ASSLWLAGGPGETQY	TRBJ2-5	TRBV3-1/TRBV3-2	TRBD2
ASSSPPGAGQGSTDTQY	TRBJ2-3	TRBV5-4	TRBD1
ASSQGTSGGWGETQY	TRBJ2-5	TRBV3-1/TRBV3-2	TRBD2
ATSTLTENEQF	TRBJ2-1	TRBV15	.
ASSGRGGQIGGANVLT	TRBJ2-6	TRBV7-9	TRBD1
ASIQGGGETQY	TRBJ2-5	TRBV7-2	.
ASSRSGGPGETQY	TRBJ2-5	TRBV3-1/TRBV3-2	TRBD2
ASSETGDQPQH	TRBJ1-5	TRBV5-1	TRBD1
ASSLGLNNEQF	TRBJ2-1	TRBV11-2	.
ASRSPGQENEKLF	TRBJ1-4	TRBV12-2	.